The source of this T cell receptor beta chain is a study of blood T cell repertoires in COVID-19. Across the study: COVID-19 samples from acute and convalescent phases originated in the United States, Italy and Spain.

Per the original data handling: Amplifying reference gene primers gave estimates of nucleated cell counts. The protocol was immunoSEQ multiplex PCR, while the TCRdb copy is restricted to in-frame clones and leaves out a portion. The DNA was the basis for D and trimming; V, J and clone size are from that table. The data contain a few hundred thousand clones, 92% of them singletons. The germline V and J ends were trimmed by 7 bases and 5 bases, with 18 bases remaining between them. The CDR3 loop spans 16 amino acids. The V gene's germline CDR1 is MNHEY and CDR2 SVGEGT. The sequenced material came from PBMCs or T cells enriched from blood (not recorded which). The chain uses TRBV6-2 or TRBV6-3 and TRBJ1-6, with D possibly TRBD1 on 6 matching bases. This sequence was found in a woman aged 30 to 39 who had recovered from COVID-19. In nucleotides, the CDR3 is TGTGCCAGCAACCCAGCGGGGGCAGGGGATAATTCACCCCTCCACTTT. It yields the protein CASNPAGAGDNSPLHF.